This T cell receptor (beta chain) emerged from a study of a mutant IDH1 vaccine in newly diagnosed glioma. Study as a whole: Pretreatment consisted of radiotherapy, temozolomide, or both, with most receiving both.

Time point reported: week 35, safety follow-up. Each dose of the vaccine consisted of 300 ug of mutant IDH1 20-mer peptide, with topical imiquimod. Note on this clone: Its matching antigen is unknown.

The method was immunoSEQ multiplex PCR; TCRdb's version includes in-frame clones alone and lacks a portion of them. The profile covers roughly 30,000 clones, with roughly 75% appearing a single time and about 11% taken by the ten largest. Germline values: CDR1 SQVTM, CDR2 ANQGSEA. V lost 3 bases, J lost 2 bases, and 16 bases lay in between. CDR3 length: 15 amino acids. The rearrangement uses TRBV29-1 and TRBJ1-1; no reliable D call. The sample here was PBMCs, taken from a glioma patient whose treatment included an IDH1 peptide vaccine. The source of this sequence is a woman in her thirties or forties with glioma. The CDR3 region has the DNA TGCAGCGTTGACGGGCGGAAGGGTGAAAACACTGAAGCTTTCTTT. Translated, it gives CSVDGRKGENTEAFF.